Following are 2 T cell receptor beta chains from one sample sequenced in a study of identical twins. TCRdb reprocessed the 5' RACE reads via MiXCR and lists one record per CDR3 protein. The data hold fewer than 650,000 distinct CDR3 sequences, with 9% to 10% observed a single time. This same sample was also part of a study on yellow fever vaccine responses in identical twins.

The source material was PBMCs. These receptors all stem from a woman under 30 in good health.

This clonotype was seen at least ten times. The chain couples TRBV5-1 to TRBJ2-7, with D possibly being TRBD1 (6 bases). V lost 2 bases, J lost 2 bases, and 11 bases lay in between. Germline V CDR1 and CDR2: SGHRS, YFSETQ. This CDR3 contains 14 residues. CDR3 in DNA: TGCGCCAGCAGCTTAGGGGGACAAACCTACGAGCAGTACTTC. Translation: CASSLGGQTYEQYF.

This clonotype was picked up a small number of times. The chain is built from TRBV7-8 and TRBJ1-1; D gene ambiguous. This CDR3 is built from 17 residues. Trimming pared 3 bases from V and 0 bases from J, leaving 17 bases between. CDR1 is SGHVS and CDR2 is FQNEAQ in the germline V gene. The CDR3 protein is CASSFHPTPIMNTEAFF. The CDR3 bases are TGTGCCAGCAGCTTCCACCCTACCCCTATAATGAACACTGAAGCTTTCTTT.